The clone carrying this T cell receptor (beta chain) was found many times. Its cognate antigen is unknown. The data are from a study of T cells in Graves' hyperthyroidism and ophthalmopathy. Study outcomes and limitations: Appearing also in blood were most of the thyroid clonotypes expanded above 0.001.

Amplification targeted TCR beta CDR3 regions from RNA transcripts. Carried out on the TCR CDR3, a first-round RT-PCR used the HTBI primer set. MiXCR was run by TCRdb on the multiplex PCR reads, yielding one entry per CDR3 protein. The data contain approximately 400,000 distinct CDR3 sequences, around 16% of them seen just once; the ten biggest clones take up 7.7%. The germline V gene has CDR1 MGHRA and CDR2 YSYEKL. The length of the CDR3 is 16 residues. The V end lost 4 bases, the J end lost 6 bases, and 22 bases lay between the germline ends. Each diagnosis was grounded in clinical symptoms, serum thyroxine and TRAb, thyroid ultrasound, and orbital computed tomography.

The sequencing input was blood. V is TRBV4-1 and J is TRBJ2-7; unclear D gene. The sequence came from a woman in her late teens or twenties with Graves' hyperthyroidism. The CDR3 loop reads CASSPINLLERAEQYF. CDR3 nucleotide sequence: TGCGCCAGCAGCCCCATAAACCTCCTTGAAAGGGCCGAGCAGTACTTC.